Listed below are T cell receptor beta chains from one sample, sequenced in a study of T cell changes during pregnancy in multiple sclerosis. TCRdb's table, derived via immunoSEQ multiplex PCR, lists solely in-frame clones and lacks some. Counted here are roughly 87,000 clones, 80% to 95% occurring once; the ten biggest clones make up roughly 1.4%. Here the sequenced sample was peripheral blood, taken in the third trimester of pregnancy. The receptors were gathered from a female donor in good health, enrolled as a control in a pregnancy study. The conserved cysteine and the conserved F or W are not part of the CDR3 here.

>TRBV7-9
ASSSDGEATYNEQF
>TRBV28
ASSPPDWNQPQH
>TRBV27
ASRAFRQGNTEAF
>TRBV27
ASSRSSGSATDTQY
>TRBV6-4
ASSGGTGGTGELF
>TRBV11-2
ASSLGARGRKVDTQY
>TRBV18
ASSPPPGYNEQF
>TRBV6-6
ASRGPGLAGVNEQF
>TRBV6-1
ASSEIAGGPLLPGELF
>TRBV4-1
ASSQAGGNEKLF
>TRBV5-1
ASSRTAEGGEAF
>TRBV28
ASSSATAGGYRYT
>TRBV19
ASSIDNPGQEYNEQF
>TRBV5-1
ASRPTSGSLYEQY
>TRBV2
ASISQTDPTDTQY
>TRBV21-1
ASGRGHWQETQY
>TRBV29-1
SVDQREYNEQF
>TRBV28
ASKTQGYNEKLF
>TRBV2
ASILQGAMGTGELF
>TRBV6-9
ASPPLRGLGYGYT
>TRBV11-2
ASSLGELQY
>TRBV23-1
ASSQFDRFYEQY
>TRBV7-9
ASSFSRGRGGDEQY
>TRBV30
AWSVPPTAGSPEAF
>TRBV9
ASSPGLAGGPATDTQY
>TRBV5-1
ASSLVAGEQY
>TRBV7-8
ASSYLTGLGETQY
>TRBV7-2
ASSPKWTSGKSHEQY
>TRBV9
ASSPTVLARGSYEQY
>TRBV4-1
ASSPQGRNTGELF
>TRBV7-2
ASSSQRDGYT
>TRBV21-1
ASSKGGAKVAF
>TRBV28
ASSFAVNYGYT
>TRBV7-9
ASSPDRGLDTEAF
>TRBV18
ASSPLASLSYNEQF
>TRBV2
ASKGQGNSYEQY
>TRBV29-1
SVDSGDSYEQY
>TRBV28
ASSLADRGFNEQF
>TRBV29-1
SVERVQGGEETQY
>TRBV6-6
ASSRTVNTEAF
>TRBV7-9
ASSSNSGNEQF
>TRBV15
ATSKGLYNEQF
>TRBV6-1
ASSVGGGAGGQPQH
>TRBV5-1
ASSSKQGRNTEAF
>TRBV27
ASSLTGNYGYT
>TRBV6-5
ASSYPGGNTEAF
>TRBV5-1
ASSFVRDEQF
>TRBV28
ATREREVYNEQF
>TRBV19
ASRLAGAGTDTQY
>TRBV27
ASSLGQGYSEQY
>TRBV6-1
ASATLYYEQY
>TRBV27
ASSMTGGDYEQY
>TRBV7-9
ASSQPLAGGPYNEQF
>TRBV6-1
ASTDSYTHTEAF
>TRBV27
ASSLQGIYEQY